The 23 T cell receptor beta chains below were found in one sample sequenced in a study of response to subunit inactivated influenza vaccine. MiXCR, applied by TCRdb to the RT-PCR reads, yields one record per CDR3 protein. The top ten clones hold less than 15% of a sample with approximately 490,000 distinct CDR3 sequences, more than 7% of them seen once. This material consisted of PBMCs from blood, taken less than 30 months after vaccination. The receptors originated from a man aged 50 to 69 who received an inactivated influenza vaccine.

The V and J genes are TRBV23-1 and TRBJ2-5; D unclear. TRBV23-1 is an ORF, with its function uncertain. This CDR3 contains 14 residues. V dropped 1 base and J dropped 7 bases, with 13 bases sitting between them. CDR3 loop: CASSQCPPPGTQYF. The DNA of the CDR3 is TGCGCCAGCAGTCAATGTCCCCCGCCGGGGACCCAGTACTTC.

This clonotype was counted only a few times. J is TRBJ2-5 and V is TRBV4-2, with 7 bases identical to TRBD1. Trimming removed 0 bases from V and 9 bases from J; junction bases left unmatched: 13. CDR3 length: 16 amino acids. CDR1 and CDR2 (germline): LGHNA, YNFKEQ. The CDR3 sequence: CASSQEGTANPWAQYF. CDR3 bases: TGTGCCAGCAGCCAAGAAGGGACAGCAAACCCTTGGGCCCAGTACTTC.

V is TRBV15 and J is TRBJ1-5, with D possibly TRBD1 on 6 matching bases. The ends were cut back, 0 bases at V and 5 bases at J, with 11 bases in the middle. Germline loops: CDR1 LNHNV, CDR2 YYDKDF (reference sequence). The length of the CDR3 is 15 residues. The CDR3 sequence: CATSRDLGADQPQHF. The CDR3 nucleotides are TGTGCCACCAGCAGAGATCTGGGGGCTGATCAGCCCCAGCATTTT.

V usage is TRBV5-4 and J usage is TRBJ2-3; 10 positions match TRBD2. This CDR3 has 17 amino acids. The ends lost 1 base at V and 0 bases at J; junction bases unmatched: 5. Germline V CDR1 and CDR2: SGHNT, YYREEE (reference sequence). DNA of the CDR3: TGTGCCAGCAGCTTGAAACTAGCGGGGACTAGCACAGATACGCAGTATTTT. Translating gives CASSLKLAGTSTDTQYF. Full variable domain (outside the CDR3, taken from reference TRBV5-4 and TRBJ2-3): ETGVTQSPTHLIKTRGQQVTLRCSSQSGHNTVSWYQQALGQGPQFIFQYYREEENGRGNFPPRFSGLQFPNYSSELNVNALELDDSALYLCASSLKLAGTSTDTQYFGPGTRLTVL.

The chain is built from TRBV5-6 and TRBJ2-1; no clear D. Germline assignment: CDR1 SGHDT and CDR2 YYEEEE. There are 12 residues in the CDR3. V was pared by 7 bases and J by 5 bases, with 10 bases between. The CDR3 DNA follows: TGTGCCAGCGGCCCGCTCCACAATGAGCAGTTCTTC. Its translation is CASGPLHNEQFF. Full variable domain (rest looked up from reference TRBV5-6 and TRBJ2-1): DAGVTQSPTHLIKTRGQQVTLRCSPKSGHDTVSWYQQALGQGPQFIFQYYEEEERQRGNFPDRFSGHQFPNYSSELNVNALLLGDSALYLCASGPLHNEQFFGPGTRLTVL.

The chain uses TRBV30 and TRBJ1-1; TRBD1 agrees at 8 bases. Germline loops: CDR1 GTSNPN, CDR2 SVGIG (reference sequence). The CDR3 extends over 14 amino acids. J lost 1 base, V lost 4 bases, and 5 bases had no gene match. The CDR3 DNA reads TGTGCCTGGAATTCGGACAGGGCGAACACTGAAGCTTTCTTT. The encoded protein is CAWNSDRANTEAFF.

V gene TRBV6-1 combines with J gene TRBJ2-1; D is possibly TRBD2 (5 bases). The CDR3 spans 13 residues. The V gene's germline CDR1 is MNHNS and CDR2 SASEGT. Between the trimmed V and J ends, which lost 6 bases and 7 bases, there was a span of 13 bases. The CDR3 region has the DNA TGTGCCAGCAGACCCTCGGGGAGAAATGAGCAGTTCTTC. It specifies CASRPSGRNEQFF.

This clonotype has just a few counts. The genes are TRBV27 and TRBJ2-3, with TRBD1 as a possible D gene (6 bases). Trimming left V 5 bases short and J 2 bases short, with 23 bases between. From germline, CDR1 is MNHEY and CDR2 SMNVEV (reference sequence). The CDR3 loop spans 18 amino acids. The DNA for the CDR3 is TGTGCCAGCAGTCGGCGGACAGTAGTGAATGTTCCCACAGATACGCAGTATTTT. Translation gives CASSRRTVVNVPTDTQYF.

The J gene is TRBJ2-7, the V gene TRBV24-1, with TRBD1 as a possible D gene (5 bases). Germline CDR1 is KGHDR and CDR2 is SFDVKD. The germline V and J ends were trimmed by 6 bases and 3 bases, with 11 bases remaining between them. The CDR3 sequence is 13 residues long. The CDR3 DNA reads TGTGCCACCAGTATCCCAGGGTGCTACGAGCAGTACTTC. Protein: CATSIPGCYEQYF.

A few counts support this clonotype. The chain links TRBV7-8 to TRBJ1-3; D uncertain. With 0 bases removed from V and 8 bases from J, the gap between germline ends came to 5 bases. Germline V lookup: CDR1 SGHVS, CDR2 FQNEAQ. This CDR3 region has 12 residues. The CDR3: CASSLAQDTIYF. CDR3 sequence (DNA): TGTGCCAGCAGCTTAGCGCAGGACACCATATATTTT.

This clonotype was observed many times. The chain recombines TRBV11-2 with TRBJ2-2; D not resolved. In germline, CDR1 is SGHAT, CDR2 FQNNGV. The CDR3 totals 15 residues. Trimming stripped 4 bases from V and 7 bases from J, with 16 bases between. The CDR3 here is CASSSLVRRGGELFF. The CDR3 DNA reads TGTGCCAGCAGCTCCCTGGTCAGGCGCGGCGGGGAGCTGTTTTTT.

This clonotype was counted at least ten times. The chain combines TRBV7-6 with TRBJ1-5, with D maybe TRBD1 (5 bases). V lost 1 base to trimming and J lost 9 bases, with 7 bases between them. There are 12 residues in the CDR3. Germline V gives CDR1 SGHVS, CDR2 FNYEAQ. The CDR3 here is CASSLGQGPQHF. Written as DNA, the CDR3 is TGTGCCAGCAGCTTAGGCCAGGGGCCCCAGCATTTT.

The CDR3, as DNA: TGCGCCAGCAGTGATGGACTAGCGGGGGTCGATGAGCAGTTCTTC. It translates to CASSDGLAGVDEQFF. The chain couples TRBV10-2 to TRBJ2-1; 13 positions agree with TRBD2. The germline gives CDR1 WSHSY, CDR2 SAAADI. The CDR3 contains 15 residues. V shed 3 bases, J shed 8 bases, and the junction held 4 bases outside the gene matches.

This clonotype was recorded a few times. This rearrangement joins TRBV20-1 to TRBJ2-7; TRBD2 matches 9 bases. V shed 3 bases and J 4 bases; nucleotides not matched to a gene: 13. This CDR3 is 16 amino acids long. CDR1 and CDR2 (germline): DFQATT, SNEGSKA (reference sequence). Written as DNA, the CDR3 is TGCAGTGCTAGCATAATGCTAGCGGGGACCCAATACGAGCAGTACTTC. Translating gives CSASIMLAGTQYEQYF.

This clonotype was seen many times. Here the CDR3 reads CASSLYRGGNSPLHF. The DNA for the CDR3 is TGTGCCAGCAGTTTGTACAGGGGCGGTAATTCACCCCTCCACTTT. The chain uses TRBV28 and TRBJ1-6; TRBD1 aligns across 7 bases. The CDR3 totals 15 residues. CDR1 and CDR2 (germline): MDHEN, SYDVKM. V was clipped by 3 bases and J by 6 bases; unmatched bases: 5.

This clonotype was observed a handful of times. The J gene is TRBJ1-3, the V gene TRBV3-1; no clear D gene. The CDR3 consists of 15 residues. V lost 4 bases to trimming and J lost 2 bases, with 12 bases between them. Germline CDR1 reads LGHDT; CDR2 reads YNNKEL (reference sequence). CDR3 sequence: CASSPTPPPGNTIYF. The CDR3 nucleotides are TGTGCCAGCAGCCCGACCCCACCGCCTGGAAACACCATATATTTT.

Ten or more counts support this clonotype. V usage is TRBV12-3 or TRBV12-4 and J usage is TRBJ1-2; 9 positions match TRBD1. V lost 5 bases to trimming and J lost 7 bases; unmatched junction nucleotides: 8. CDR3 size: 14 residues. Written as DNA, the CDR3 is TGTGCCAGCAGTCCGAGGAGGACAGGGGTTGGCTACACCTTC. Translated, it gives CASSPRRTGVGYTF.

CDR3 coding DNA: TGTGCCAACAATCAGGGACTGGAGTACTTC. It translates to CANNQGLEYF. The chain links TRBV6-2 or TRBV6-3 to TRBJ2-7, with TRBD2 as a possible D gene (6 bases). Trimming cost V 10 bases and J 11 bases, with 15 bases left between them. The CDR3 is 10 amino acids. In germline, CDR1 is MNHEY, CDR2 SVGEGT.

This clonotype was recorded at least ten times. The chain couples TRBV2 to TRBJ2-7; 7 bases align to TRBD2. This CDR3 contains 13 residues. The V segment lost 7 bases and the J segment 5 bases; nucleotides outside the gene matches: 8. Germline CDR1 SNHLY, CDR2 FYNNEI. Here the CDR3 reads CASTLVGGNEQYF. The CDR3 nucleotides read TGTGCCAGCACCTTGGTCGGGGGGAACGAGCAGTACTTC.

There are many counts of this clonotype. The chain combines TRBV3-1 with TRBJ1-2, with D possibly TRBD1 on 6 matching bases. The CDR3 is 15 residues long. CDR1 is LGHDT, CDR2 YNNKEL, per germline (reference sequence). The V gene lost 0 bases and the J gene lost 3 bases, with 11 bases spanning the gap. The CDR3 is CASSQDSRGDYGYTF. As DNA, the CDR3 is TGTGCCAGCAGCCAAGATTCCAGGGGCGACTATGGCTACACCTTC. Drawing the rest from reference TRBV3-1 and TRBJ1-2, the complete variable domain is DTAVSQTPKYLVTQMGNDKSIKCEQNLGHDTMYWYKQDSKKFLKIMFSYNNKELIINETVPNRFSPKSPDKAHLNLHINSLELGDSAVYFCASSQDSRGDYGYTFGSGTRLTVV.

This clonotype appeared a single time. This chain links TRBV5-6 with TRBJ1-1, with TRBD1 as a possible D gene (6 bases). Germline CDR1 SGHDT, CDR2 YYEEEE. The CDR3 consists of 16 residues. V gave up 3 bases and J gave up 2 bases, with 17 bases separating them. The CDR3 region has the DNA TGTGCCAGCAGCTGGGGGGTCGCAGGGGTAAACACTGAAGCTTTCTTT. This translates into CASSWGVAGVNTEAFF.

CDR3: CASSVASGSEQYF. The CDR3, as DNA: TGTGCCAGCAGCGTAGCCTCTGGGTCCGAGCAGTACTTC. J is TRBJ2-7 and V is TRBV9; no firm D call. CDR3 size: 13 residues. Per germline, CDR1 SGDLS and CDR2 YYNGEE. The ends were cut back, 0 bases at V and 6 bases at J, with 10 bases in the middle.

This clonotype was counted at least ten times. This chain joins TRBV12-3 or TRBV12-4 and TRBJ2-3; D possibly corresponds to TRBD1 (6 bases). V lost 4 bases and J 4 bases, leaving 15 bases between the germline ends. The CDR3 extends over 15 amino acids. CDR3 sequence reads: CASSSRGRGPDTQYF. As DNA, the CDR3 is TGTGCCAGCAGTTCTCGGGGCAGGGGACCAGATACGCAGTATTTT.